This entry features one T cell receptor beta chain sequence. No progression to ophthalmopathy during 18 months of follow-up defined stable disease. Regions amplified from RNA transcripts were the TCR beta CDR3 regions. First-round RT-PCR targeting the TCR CDR3 was performed with the HTBI primer set. TCRdb re-called the multiplex PCR reads through MiXCR, storing one row per CDR3 protein. The sample shows hundreds of thousands of distinct CDR3 sequences, 35% to 55% of them seen only once. Germline V gene lookup returns CDR1 SGHAT and CDR2 FQDESV (reference sequence). Trimming cost V 6 bases and J 0 bases; bases outside gene matches: 16. The length of the CDR3 is 20 residues. These data belong to a study of T cells in Graves' hyperthyroidism and ophthalmopathy.

The clonotype was recovered from a woman aged 18-29 years with Graves' hyperthyroidism. Sequenced sample: peripheral blood or thyroid tissue (not recorded which). The V call is TRBV11-1, the J call TRBJ1-5; 11 nucleotides line up with TRBD1. CDR3 in amino acids: CASSYGYGQGAAISNQPQHF. Here the CDR3 DNA reads TGTGCCAGCAGTTACGGCTACGGACAGGGGGCCGCGATTAGCAATCAGCCCCAGCATTTT.